Listed below are T cell receptor beta chains from one sample, sequenced in a study of CD8+ T cells in alopecia areata. Sequenced by immunoSEQ multiplex PCR; TCRdb stores in-frame clones only, minus some. Of approximately 140,000 clones listed, roughly 44% are singletons. The sequenced sample was CD4+ T cells sorted from blood. The origin of the receptors is a human donor with alopecia areata. The CDR3 runs from the conserved cysteine through the conserved F or W. Fields, in order: CDR3 DNA, CDR3 protein, J gene, V gene, D gene, clone size. A D gene is named only where the DNA matches it firmly. Clone sizes are given selectively: once, few, many, or a class where the clone is expanded.

cdr3_nt: TGTGCCAGCAGCGTAGGCGAACGGGGCCCGGGGTACAATGAGCAGTTCTTC; cdr3_aa: CASSVGERGPGYNEQFF; j_call: TRBJ2-1; v_call: TRBV9; d_call: -; clone_size: -
cdr3_nt: TGCGCCACCCGGAGGCTAGCGGGAGTTGCAGATACGCAGTATTTT; cdr3_aa: CATRRLAGVADTQYF; j_call: TRBJ2-3; v_call: TRBV4-1; d_call: TRBD2; clone_size: once
cdr3_nt: TGTGCCAGCAGTCCGTCGAGGCTGAACACTGAAGCTTTCTTT; cdr3_aa: CASSPSRLNTEAFF; j_call: TRBJ1-1; v_call: TRBV27; d_call: -; clone_size: few
cdr3_nt: TGCGCCAGCAGCCAAGATTGGAGGACAGGGCCAGAGACCCAGTACTTC; cdr3_aa: CASSQDWRTGPETQYF; j_call: TRBJ2-5; v_call: TRBV4-1; d_call: TRBD1; clone_size: -
cdr3_nt: TGTGCCAGCAGCCGTCAGGGGGCCAACGTCCTGACTTTC; cdr3_aa: CASSRQGANVLTF; j_call: TRBJ2-6; v_call: TRBV28; d_call: -; clone_size: few
cdr3_nt: TGTGCCAGCAGTCCCCTCGGAGCGGGAGGTCACTACAATGAGCAGTTCTTC; cdr3_aa: CASSPLGAGGHYNEQFF; j_call: TRBJ2-1; v_call: TRBV11-2; d_call: TRBD2; clone_size: few
cdr3_nt: TGCGCCAGCAGCTGGACCGGGACTAGGACGGCGACGGAGCAGTTCTTC; cdr3_aa: CASSWTGTRTATEQFF; j_call: TRBJ2-1; v_call: TRBV5-1; d_call: TRBD2; clone_size: -
cdr3_nt: TGTGCCAGTGCTTCAGGTTACGACCGGCCCCAGCATTTT; cdr3_aa: CASASGYDRPQHF; j_call: TRBJ1-5; v_call: TRBV7-9; d_call: -; clone_size: -
cdr3_nt: TGTGCCAGCAGCCCTAACAGGGGAGGGGGCGAGCAGTACTTC; cdr3_aa: CASSPNRGGGEQYF; j_call: TRBJ2-7; v_call: TRBV11-2; d_call: -; clone_size: -
cdr3_nt: TGTGCCAGCAGCCAAAGGTGGGGGGGCTCCTACGAGCAGTACTTC; cdr3_aa: CASSQRWGGSYEQYF; j_call: TRBJ2-7; v_call: TRBV7-2; d_call: TRBD2; clone_size: -
cdr3_nt: TGCAGCGTCCGTAGTTCGGGGGTACAAACTGAAGCTTTCTTT; cdr3_aa: CSVRSSGVQTEAFF; j_call: TRBJ1-1; v_call: TRBV29-1; d_call: -; clone_size: -
cdr3_nt: TGTGCCAGCTATGACGGGTACACAGATACGCAGTATTTT; cdr3_aa: CASYDGYTDTQYF; j_call: TRBJ2-3; v_call: TRBV2; d_call: -; clone_size: -
cdr3_nt: TGTGCCTGGAACGCCTTGGCAGGGGCCTATGGCTACACCTTC; cdr3_aa: CAWNALAGAYGYTF; j_call: TRBJ1-2; v_call: TRBV30; d_call: -; clone_size: few
cdr3_nt: TGTGCCAGCAGCCACCTTACAGAGACCCAGTACTTC; cdr3_aa: CASSHLTETQYF; j_call: TRBJ2-5; v_call: TRBV5-4; d_call: -; clone_size: -
cdr3_nt: TGTGCCAGCAGTCCCGGGACCCGTACCGGGGAGCTGTTTTTT; cdr3_aa: CASSPGTRTGELFF; j_call: TRBJ2-2; v_call: TRBV2; d_call: -; clone_size: -
cdr3_nt: TGCAGCGTTTCGAATGAAAGGGAGTGGGGCTACACCTTC; cdr3_aa: CSVSNEREWGYTF; j_call: TRBJ1-2; v_call: TRBV29-1; d_call: -; clone_size: -
cdr3_nt: TGTGCCAGCCGTACAGGGGGCGTATACAATGAGCAGTTCTTC; cdr3_aa: CASRTGGVYNEQFF; j_call: TRBJ2-1; v_call: TRBV2; d_call: TRBD1; clone_size: few
cdr3_nt: TGTGCCAGCAGCAAGACTGGAACGGAGACCCAGTACTTC; cdr3_aa: CASSKTGTETQYF; j_call: TRBJ2-5; v_call: TRBV2; d_call: -; clone_size: few
cdr3_nt: TGTGCCAGCAACGTAGGCCAGGCCCATACGCAGTATTTT; cdr3_aa: CASNVGQAHTQYF; j_call: TRBJ2-3; v_call: TRBV2; d_call: -; clone_size: few
cdr3_nt: TGCAGCGTTGTCGGGACTAGGAATGAGCAGTTCTTC; cdr3_aa: CSVVGTRNEQFF; j_call: TRBJ2-1; v_call: TRBV29-1; d_call: TRBD2; clone_size: -
cdr3_nt: TGTGCCAGCAGAAAACTAGCGGGAGGGCAAGAGACCCAGTACTTC; cdr3_aa: CASRKLAGGQETQYF; j_call: TRBJ2-5; v_call: TRBV14; d_call: TRBD2; clone_size: few
cdr3_nt: TGTGCCAGTCATGGATCGAGAGCGGGCACCGGGGAGCTGTTTTTT; cdr3_aa: CASHGSRAGTGELFF; j_call: TRBJ2-2; v_call: TRBV19; d_call: -; clone_size: many
cdr3_nt: TGCGCCAGCAGCGGGACTTACGGGGGAGATGGAAACACCATATATTTT; cdr3_aa: CASSGTYGGDGNTIYF; j_call: TRBJ1-3; v_call: TRBV5-1; d_call: -; clone_size: -
cdr3_nt: TGCAGTGCACCCGTAGGGGAAAAACTGTTTTTT; cdr3_aa: CSAPVGEKLFF; j_call: TRBJ1-4; v_call: TRBV20-1; d_call: -; clone_size: few
cdr3_nt: TGCAGCGTTGACGGGACGGGGAATGGCTACACCTTC; cdr3_aa: CSVDGTGNGYTF; j_call: TRBJ1-2; v_call: TRBV29-1; d_call: -; clone_size: -
cdr3_nt: TGCGCCAGCAGCCCAGGACTAGCGGGAACAGATACGCAGTATTTT; cdr3_aa: CASSPGLAGTDTQYF; j_call: TRBJ2-3; v_call: TRBV5-1; d_call: TRBD2; clone_size: few
cdr3_nt: TGTGCCACCCTGGGGGGGGCTTACAATGAGCAGTTCTTC; cdr3_aa: CATLGGAYNEQFF; j_call: TRBJ2-1; v_call: TRBV2; d_call: -; clone_size: -
cdr3_nt: TGTGCCAGCCGTCTCCGGTTCTTGGATACGCAGTATTTT; cdr3_aa: CASRLRFLDTQYF; j_call: TRBJ2-3; v_call: TRBV6-5; d_call: -; clone_size: few
cdr3_nt: TGTGCCAGCAGCTTTGGCACAGATACGCAGTATTTT; cdr3_aa: CASSFGTDTQYF; j_call: TRBJ2-3; v_call: TRBV7-9; d_call: -; clone_size: few
cdr3_nt: TGCAGCGTCGACCGGGGACAGGGGAATATCGCGGGGGGCTACACCTTC; cdr3_aa: CSVDRGQGNIAGGYTF; j_call: TRBJ1-2; v_call: TRBV29-1; d_call: TRBD1; clone_size: few
cdr3_nt: TGCAGCGTTGAAAGACTAACGGGGAATGAGCAGTTCTTC; cdr3_aa: CSVERLTGNEQFF; j_call: TRBJ2-1; v_call: TRBV29-1; d_call: -; clone_size: -
cdr3_nt: TGCGCCAGCAGCTTGGCCGGGGACAGCCAAGAGACCCAGTACTTC; cdr3_aa: CASSLAGDSQETQYF; j_call: TRBJ2-5; v_call: TRBV5-1; d_call: TRBD1; clone_size: -
cdr3_nt: TGTGCCAGCCACCAGTCGACAGGGGGATACAATGAGCAGTTCTTC; cdr3_aa: CASHQSTGGYNEQFF; j_call: TRBJ2-1; v_call: TRBV6-5; d_call: TRBD1; clone_size: -
cdr3_nt: TGTGCCAGCAGCCCCAGGGGGGGAGAGACCCAGTACTTC; cdr3_aa: CASSPRGGETQYF; j_call: TRBJ2-5; v_call: TRBV7-2; d_call: -; clone_size: -
cdr3_nt: TGTGCCAGCAGCTTCGTGGCTAGCGGGAGTTACGAGCAGTACTTC; cdr3_aa: CASSFVASGSYEQYF; j_call: TRBJ2-7; v_call: TRBV7-9; d_call: TRBD2; clone_size: -
cdr3_nt: TGTGCCACCAGCAGAGGAGAGGGTCTGAACACTGAAGCTTTCTTT; cdr3_aa: CATSRGEGLNTEAFF; j_call: TRBJ1-1; v_call: TRBV15; d_call: -; clone_size: -
cdr3_nt: TGTGCCACCAGCAGAGATGGCCGGGAGACCCAGTACTTC; cdr3_aa: CATSRDGRETQYF; j_call: TRBJ2-5; v_call: TRBV15; d_call: -; clone_size: -
cdr3_nt: TGTGCCATCAGTGGGTGGAGAGAAGAGACCCAGTACTTC; cdr3_aa: CAISGWREETQYF; j_call: TRBJ2-5; v_call: TRBV10-3; d_call: -; clone_size: -
cdr3_nt: TGCAGTGCTAGACGGGGGGATGGCTACACCTTC; cdr3_aa: CSARRGDGYTF; j_call: TRBJ1-2; v_call: TRBV20-1; d_call: -; clone_size: -
cdr3_nt: TGTGCCAGCAGCTCCTACAGGGACCCAGATACGCAGTATTTT; cdr3_aa: CASSSYRDPDTQYF; j_call: TRBJ2-3; v_call: TRBV11-3; d_call: -; clone_size: few
cdr3_nt: TGCAGCGTTGAAGGGCAGGGACACTCCTACAATGAGCAGTTCTTC; cdr3_aa: CSVEGQGHSYNEQFF; j_call: TRBJ2-1; v_call: TRBV29-1; d_call: -; clone_size: -
cdr3_nt: TGCAGCGTTAGGGACAGGGCTAAATACGAGCAGTACTTC; cdr3_aa: CSVRDRAKYEQYF; j_call: TRBJ2-7; v_call: TRBV29-1; d_call: TRBD1; clone_size: -
cdr3_nt: TGTGCCTGGACCGGTGCTAGCACAGATACGCAGTATTTT; cdr3_aa: CAWTGASTDTQYF; j_call: TRBJ2-3; v_call: TRBV30; d_call: -; clone_size: -
cdr3_nt: TGCAGCGTTTCCCCCACCGGGACAGATACGCAGTATTTT; cdr3_aa: CSVSPTGTDTQYF; j_call: TRBJ2-3; v_call: TRBV29-1; d_call: -; clone_size: -
cdr3_nt: TGTGCCAGCAGTTTCGACAGGGGCAAAAACATTCAGTACTTC; cdr3_aa: CASSFDRGKNIQYF; j_call: TRBJ2-4; v_call: TRBV28; d_call: TRBD1; clone_size: once
cdr3_nt: TGTGCCTGGGACGGGAGAACCGCAGGGAACACTGAAGCTTTCTTT; cdr3_aa: CAWDGRTAGNTEAFF; j_call: TRBJ1-1; v_call: TRBV30; d_call: -; clone_size: -
cdr3_nt: TGTGCCAGCAGCCAAGGAGGTGGGCAGCAAGAGACCCAGTACTTC; cdr3_aa: CASSQGGGQQETQYF; j_call: TRBJ2-5; v_call: TRBV4-2; d_call: -; clone_size: -
cdr3_nt: TGTGCCAGCAGCTTCCCACAGAACACCGGGGAGCTGTTTTTT; cdr3_aa: CASSFPQNTGELFF; j_call: TRBJ2-2; v_call: TRBV7-8; d_call: -; clone_size: few
cdr3_nt: TGCGCCAGCAGCGGAGGGACTAGCGGGATCTACGAGCAGTACTTC; cdr3_aa: CASSGGTSGIYEQYF; j_call: TRBJ2-7; v_call: TRBV5-1; d_call: TRBD2; clone_size: few
cdr3_nt: TGCGCCAGCAGCCTCGGGACAGAAGAGACCCAGTACTTC; cdr3_aa: CASSLGTEETQYF; j_call: TRBJ2-5; v_call: TRBV5-1; d_call: TRBD1; clone_size: -
cdr3_nt: TGCAGCGTTCACTGGACAGGGGGCAGGATCGGGGAGCTGTTTTTT; cdr3_aa: CSVHWTGGRIGELFF; j_call: TRBJ2-2; v_call: TRBV29-1; d_call: TRBD1; clone_size: -
cdr3_nt: TGTGCCAGCAGTGAACAGGTTAACTATGGCTACACCTTC; cdr3_aa: CASSEQVNYGYTF; j_call: TRBJ1-2; v_call: TRBV2; d_call: -; clone_size: -